The 14 T cell receptor beta chains below all came from one sample that was sequenced in a study of response to subunit inactivated influenza vaccine. TCRdb re-analysed the RT-PCR reads in MiXCR, keeping a single row per CDR3 protein. The sample includes 500,000 to 600,000 distinct CDR3 sequences, more than 15% of them seen just once. The sequenced sample was CD4+ T cells sorted from PBMCs, obtained around 25 months after vaccination. The receptors come from a man aged 45-69 years who received an inactivated influenza vaccine.

The chain recombines TRBV1 with TRBJ2-3; the listed D gene, TRBD1, was not tested against the DNA. TRBV1 is noted as a pseudogene. The CDR3 length is 17 residues. CDR3 DNA sequence: TGTACCGCTCCACCCCCCCTAAGCTGCTGGCACAGAGATACACAGTATTTT. It yields the protein CTAPPPLSCWHRDTQYF.

This clonotype was counted only a few times. This chain uses TRBV19 with TRBJ2-1; possible D gene TRBD2, 5 bases. Germline CDR1 reads LNHDA; CDR2 reads SQIVND (reference sequence). V was shortened by 2 bases and J by 4 bases, with 6 bases between the two germline ends. CDR3 length: 13 amino acids. CDR3 DNA sequence: TGTGCCAGTAGTATAAGAGGGTACAATGAGCAGTTCTTC. Protein sequence: CASSIRGYNEQFF.

The V call is TRBV6-1, the J call TRBJ2-3; TRBD2 matches 10 bases. CDR1 is MNHNS, CDR2 SASEGT, per germline. The CDR3 has 16 amino acids. The V segment lost 7 bases and the J segment 0 bases; nucleotides outside the gene matches: 7. The CDR3 DNA reads TGTGCCAGCATCGAGCGGGGGGGCCGTAGCACAGATACGCAGTATTTT. Translated, it gives CASIERGGRSTDTQYF.

The gene calls are TRBV2 and TRBJ2-7, with 11 bases aligning to TRBD2. Germline V gene sequence: CDR1 SNHLY, CDR2 FYNNEI. Trimming cost V 5 bases and J 0 bases; bases outside gene matches: 6. CDR3 length equals 16 residues. Here the CDR3 DNA reads TGTGCCAGCAGTCGCTTAGCGGGAGGGAGCTCCTACGAGCAGTACTTC. It is translated as CASSRLAGGSSYEQYF.

This clonotype has just a few counts. This rearrangement joins TRBV5-1 to TRBJ2-7, with 8 bases fitting TRBD1. The CDR3 runs 13 residues. J lost 2 bases, V lost 4 bases, and 2 bases had no gene match. The germline CDR1 and CDR2 sequences are SGHRS and YFSETQ. CDR3 sequence: CASSGGQAYEQYF. The CDR3 bases are TGCGCCAGCAGCGGGGGACAGGCCTACGAGCAGTACTTC.

This clonotype was counted at least ten times. The chain joins TRBV12-3 or TRBV12-4 to TRBJ2-7; a weak D match, TRBD2 (6 bases). The CDR3 contains 15 residues. V lost 2 bases and J 0 bases, leaving 11 bases between the germline ends. DNA for the CDR3: TGTGCCAGCAGTTTATGGGGGGTTAGCTCCTACGAGCAGTACTTC. Protein sequence: CASSLWGVSSYEQYF.

In its sample, this clonotype was seen a few times. The chain carries TRBV3-1 and TRBJ1-5, with TRBD1 as a possible D gene (5 bases). This CDR3 contains 15 residues. The V end lost 2 bases, the J end lost 6 bases, and 14 bases lay between the germline ends. Germline-derived CDR1 and CDR2 are LGHDT and YNNKEL (reference sequence). The CDR3 sequence is CASSQSGHRPQPQHF. CDR3 bases: TGTGCCAGCAGCCAATCAGGACACCGGCCTCAGCCCCAGCATTTT.

The rearrangement links TRBV7-7 to TRBJ2-3, with D perhaps matching TRBD1 or TRBD2 (5 bases each). The length of the CDR3 is 15 residues. Germline CDR1 reads SSHAT; CDR2 reads FNYEAQ (reference sequence). The V and J ends lost 3 bases and 6 bases respectively, with 16 bases between them. CDR3 in DNA: TGTGCCAGCAGCTTGGGTGTATCGAGGGGCGATACGCAGTATTTT. The encoded protein is CASSLGVSRGDTQYF.

At least ten counts were recorded for this clonotype. V is TRBV29-1 and J is TRBJ2-7; possibly TRBD2 for D (6 bases). The CDR3 covers 13 residues. Trimming took 6 bases from V and 3 from J, leaving 15 bases between them. CDR1 and CDR2 from the germline V gene are SQVTM and ANQGSEA. The CDR3 reads CSVTAGRVYEQYF. For the CDR3, the DNA is TGCAGCGTAACTGCCGGGAGAGTCTACGAGCAGTACTTC.

This clonotype was counted only a few times. V usage is TRBV7-9 and J usage is TRBJ1-3; 8 bases agree with TRBD1. CDR1 SEHNR and CDR2 FQNEAQ come from the germline V gene (reference sequence). V lost 4 bases to trimming and J lost 1 base; unmatched junction nucleotides: 6. The CDR3 is 16 residues long. In DNA, the CDR3 is TGTGCCAGCAGCTACGGACAGGGTCGGTCTGGAAACACCATATATTTT. It is translated as CASSYGQGRSGNTIYF.

This clonotype turned up a few times. This chain connects TRBV9 to TRBJ2-2; 10 nucleotides match TRBD1. Germline V gives CDR1 SGDLS, CDR2 YYNGEE. The CDR3 is 16 residues long. J gave up 3 bases and V 2 bases, and 4 bases lay outside the gene matches. The CDR3 loop is CASSVLGQGDTGELFF. DNA for the CDR3: TGTGCCAGCAGCGTCCTAGGACAGGGGGACACCGGGGAGCTGTTTTTT.

This clonotype was observed at least ten times. The V and J genes are TRBV24-1 and TRBJ2-1; maybe TRBD2 (6 bases). CDR1 and CDR2 from the germline V gene are KGHDR and SFDVKD. This CDR3 comprises 19 residues. V lost 4 bases, J lost 7 bases, and 28 bases lay in between. The CDR3 spells CATSEAYGERGTPWNEQFF. As DNA, the CDR3 is TGTGCCACCAGTGAGGCTTATGGGGAGCGCGGGACCCCCTGGAATGAGCAGTTCTTC.

The table lists this clonotype with many counts. The chain couples TRBV10-3 to TRBJ1-3; D gene uncertain. The germline gives CDR1 ENHRY, CDR2 SYGVKD. The CDR3 contains 15 residues. V shed 7 bases and J shed 0 bases, with 13 bases lying between them. The CDR3 region is CAINGDPSSGNTIYF. The DNA of the CDR3 is TGTGCCATCAATGGGGATCCGAGCTCTGGAAACACCATATATTTT.

The chain is built from TRBV4-2 and TRBJ2-1; TRBD1 might be the D (5 bases). Per germline, CDR1 LGHNA and CDR2 YNFKEQ. The CDR3 has 13 residues. Trimming pared 2 bases from V and 7 bases from J, leaving 9 bases between. For the CDR3, the DNA is TGTGCCAGCAGCCAAAACAAGGGGAATGAGCAGTTCTTC. Translating gives CASSQNKGNEQFF.